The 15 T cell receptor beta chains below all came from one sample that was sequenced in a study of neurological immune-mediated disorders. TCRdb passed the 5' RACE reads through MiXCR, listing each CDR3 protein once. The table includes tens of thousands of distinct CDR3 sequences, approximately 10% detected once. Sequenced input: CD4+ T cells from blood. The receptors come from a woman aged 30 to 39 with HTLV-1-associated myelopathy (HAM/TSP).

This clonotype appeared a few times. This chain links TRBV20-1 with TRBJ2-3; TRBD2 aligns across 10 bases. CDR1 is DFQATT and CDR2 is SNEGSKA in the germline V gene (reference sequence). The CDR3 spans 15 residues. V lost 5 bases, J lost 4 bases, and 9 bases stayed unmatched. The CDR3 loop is CSAVGAGGHSDTQYF. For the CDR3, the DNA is TGCAGTGCTGTCGGAGCGGGGGGGCATTCAGATACGCAGTATTTT.

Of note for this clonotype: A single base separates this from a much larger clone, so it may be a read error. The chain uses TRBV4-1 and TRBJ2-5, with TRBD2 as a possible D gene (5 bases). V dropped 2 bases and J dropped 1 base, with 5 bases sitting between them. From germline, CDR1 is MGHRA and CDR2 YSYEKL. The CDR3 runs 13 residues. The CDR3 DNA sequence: TGCGCCAGCAGCCAACTAGCCCAAGAGACCCAGTACTTC. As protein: CASSQLAQETQYF.

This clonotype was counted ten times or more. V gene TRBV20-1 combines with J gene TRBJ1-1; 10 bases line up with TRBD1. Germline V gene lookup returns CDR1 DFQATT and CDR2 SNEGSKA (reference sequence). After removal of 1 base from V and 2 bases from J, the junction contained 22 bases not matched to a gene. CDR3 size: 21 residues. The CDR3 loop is CSARGFRWGDRGLGDNTEAFF. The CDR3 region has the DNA TGCAGTGCTAGAGGATTTCGTTGGGGGGACAGGGGCCTAGGGGACAACACTGAAGCTTTCTTT.

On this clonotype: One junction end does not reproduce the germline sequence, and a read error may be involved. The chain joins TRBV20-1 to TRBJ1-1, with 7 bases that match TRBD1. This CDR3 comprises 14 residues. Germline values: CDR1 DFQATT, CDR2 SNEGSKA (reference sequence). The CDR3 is CSATAGTENTKAFF. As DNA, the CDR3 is TGCAGTGCAACCGCCGGGACAGAGAACACTAAAGCTTTCTTT.

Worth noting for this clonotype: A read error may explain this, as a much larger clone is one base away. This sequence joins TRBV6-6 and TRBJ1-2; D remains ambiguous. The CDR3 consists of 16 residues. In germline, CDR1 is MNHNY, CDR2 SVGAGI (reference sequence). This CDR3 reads CVSSDTALAGGYGYTF. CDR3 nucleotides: TGTGTCAGCAGTGACACCGCCCTGGCGGGAGGGTATGGCTACACCTTC.

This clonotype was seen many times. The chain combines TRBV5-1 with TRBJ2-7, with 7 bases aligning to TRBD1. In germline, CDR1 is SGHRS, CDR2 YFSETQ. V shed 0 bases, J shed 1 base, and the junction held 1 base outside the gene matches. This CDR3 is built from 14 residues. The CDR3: CASSLETGSYEQYF. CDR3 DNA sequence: TGCGCCAGCAGCTTGGAGACAGGGTCCTACGAGCAGTACTTC.

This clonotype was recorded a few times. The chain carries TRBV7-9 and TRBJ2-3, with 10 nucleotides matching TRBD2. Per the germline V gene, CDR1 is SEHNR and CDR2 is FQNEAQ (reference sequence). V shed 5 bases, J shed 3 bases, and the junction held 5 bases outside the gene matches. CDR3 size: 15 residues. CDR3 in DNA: TGTGCCAGCAGCCCAGGACTAGCGGATACAGATACGCAGTATTTT. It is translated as CASSPGLADTDTQYF.

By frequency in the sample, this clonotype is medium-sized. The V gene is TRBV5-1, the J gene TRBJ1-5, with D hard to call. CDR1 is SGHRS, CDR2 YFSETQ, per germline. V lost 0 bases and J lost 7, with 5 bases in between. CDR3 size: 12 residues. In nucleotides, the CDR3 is TGCGCCAGCAGCTTGGAAGGACAGCCCCAGCATTTT. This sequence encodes CASSLEGQPQHF.

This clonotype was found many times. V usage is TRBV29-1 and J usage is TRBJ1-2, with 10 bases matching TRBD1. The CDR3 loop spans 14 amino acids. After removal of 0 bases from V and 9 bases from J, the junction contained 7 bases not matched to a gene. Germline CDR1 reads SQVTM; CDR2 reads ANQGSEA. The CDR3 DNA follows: TGCAGCGTTGAAGATAATGGGACAGGGGATCGCTACACCTTC. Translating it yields CSVEDNGTGDRYTF.

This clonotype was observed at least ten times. Written as DNA, the CDR3 is TGTGCCAGCAGCTTAACCGCAGGAGTTTCCACAGATACGCAGTATTTT. As protein: CASSLTAGVSTDTQYF. This sequence joins TRBV7-3 and TRBJ2-3; D gene ambiguous. The CDR3 loop spans 16 amino acids. Trimming removed 0 bases from V and 2 bases from J, with 12 bases in between. Per the germline V gene, CDR1 is SGHTA and CDR2 is FQGTGA. Using reference TRBV7-3 and TRBJ2-3 for the parts outside the CDR3, the full variable domain is GAGVSQTPSNKVTEKGKYVELRCDPISGHTALYWYRQSLGQGPEFLIYFQGTGAADDSGLPNDRFFAVRPEGSVSTLKIQRTERGDSAVYLCASSLTAGVSTDTQYFGPGTRLTVL.

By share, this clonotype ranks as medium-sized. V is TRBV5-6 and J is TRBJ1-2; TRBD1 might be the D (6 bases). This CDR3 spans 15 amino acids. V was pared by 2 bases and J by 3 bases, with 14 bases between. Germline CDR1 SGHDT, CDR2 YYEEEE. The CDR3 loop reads CASSFGGGEDYGYTF. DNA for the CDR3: TGTGCCAGCAGCTTCGGAGGGGGGGAGGACTATGGCTACACCTTC. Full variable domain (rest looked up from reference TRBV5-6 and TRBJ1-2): DAGVTQSPTHLIKTRGQQVTLRCSPKSGHDTVSWYQQALGQGPQFIFQYYEEEERQRGNFPDRFSGHQFPNYSSELNVNALLLGDSALYLCASSFGGGEDYGYTFGSGTRLTVV.

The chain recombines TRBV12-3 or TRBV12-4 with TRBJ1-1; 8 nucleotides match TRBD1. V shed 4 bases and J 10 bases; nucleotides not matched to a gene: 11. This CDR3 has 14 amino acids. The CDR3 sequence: CASSSRGQGGGAFF. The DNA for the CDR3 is TGTGCCAGCAGTTCACGCGGACAGGGAGGAGGAGCTTTCTTT.

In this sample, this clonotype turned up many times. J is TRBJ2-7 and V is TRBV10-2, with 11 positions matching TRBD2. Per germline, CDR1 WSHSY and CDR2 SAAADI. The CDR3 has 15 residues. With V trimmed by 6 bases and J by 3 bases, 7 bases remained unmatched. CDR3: CASRRTSGGVYEQYF. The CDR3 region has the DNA TGCGCCAGCAGACGAACTAGCGGGGGTGTCTACGAGCAGTACTTC.

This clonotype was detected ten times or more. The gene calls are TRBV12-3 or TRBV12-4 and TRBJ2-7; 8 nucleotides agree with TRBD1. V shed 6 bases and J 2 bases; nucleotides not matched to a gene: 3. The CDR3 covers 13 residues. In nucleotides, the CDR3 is TGTGCCAGCAGCGGGGGACAGGCCTACGAGCAGTACTTC. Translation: CASSGGQAYEQYF.

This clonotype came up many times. CDR3 nucleotides: TGTGCCAGCAGGGCGGGGGGGCTCGCTAGCACAGATACGCAGTATTTT. Its translation is CASRAGGLASTDTQYF. V gene TRBV7-8 combines with J gene TRBJ2-3; TRBD2 aligns across 9 bases. V lost 6 bases, J lost 0 bases, and 7 bases stayed unmatched. The CDR3 is 16 residues long. The germline CDR1 and CDR2 sequences are SGHVS and FQNEAQ.